This T cell receptor beta chain was captured by sequencing in a study of vaccination effects on CD4 cells after COVID-19. As to this clone: The antigen is not known.

Assay: immunoSEQ multiplex PCR; the TCRdb copy retains only in-frame clones and omits some. The profile covers around 50,000 clones, with 65% to 75% appearing a single time and about 4.9% taken by the ten largest. Following 10 days of culture, CD4+ T cells were isolated. According to PCR results, the person was infected with SARS-CoV-2 between March and December 2020. Vaccination of participants consisted of two doses of either the BNT162b2 or mRNA-1273 vaccine. V lost 3 bases, J lost 2 bases, and 3 bases stayed unmatched. The germline CDR1 and CDR2 sequences are LGHNA and YNFKEQ. There are 16 residues in the CDR3.

The sample consisted of CD4+ T cells from PBMCs cultured without peptide, taken after COVID-19 vaccination. This TCR derives from a human donor who had a prior SARS-CoV-2 infection. V and J are TRBV4-2 and TRBJ2-5; 13 bases align to TRBD2. The CDR3 here is CASSQGLAGTQETQYF. The DNA for the CDR3 is TGTGCCAGCAGCCAGGGACTAGCGGGAACGCAAGAGACCCAGTACTTC.